Sequencing of this T cell receptor beta chain was carried out in a study of T cells in localized non-small cell lung cancer. Germline-derived CDR1 and CDR2 are SQVTM and ANQGSEA. V was pared by 3 bases and J by 5 bases, with 13 bases between. The CDR3 has 14 amino acids. On this clone: What it binds is unknown.

Sequencing used immunoSEQ multiplex PCR; TCRdb keeps in-frame clones, though not all of them. The sample includes 45,000 to 65,000 clones, approximately 90% of them seen just once. General study results and limits: Appearance in adjacent lung was seen for a median about 59 of the top 100 tumor clones. Higher T cell density in the blood was associated with longer overall survival, whereas higher adjacent-lung clonality associated with shorter survival.

This receptor was obtained from a man aged 35-69 years with stage I squamous cell lung carcinoma. The material sequenced was peripheral blood, taken before any cancer treatment. The chain employs TRBV29-1 and TRBJ1-4; TRBD1 might be the D (5 bases). CDR3: CSVEWWDGNEKLFF. CDR3 nucleotides: TGCAGCGTTGAGTGGTGGGACGGAAATGAAAAACTGTTTTTT.